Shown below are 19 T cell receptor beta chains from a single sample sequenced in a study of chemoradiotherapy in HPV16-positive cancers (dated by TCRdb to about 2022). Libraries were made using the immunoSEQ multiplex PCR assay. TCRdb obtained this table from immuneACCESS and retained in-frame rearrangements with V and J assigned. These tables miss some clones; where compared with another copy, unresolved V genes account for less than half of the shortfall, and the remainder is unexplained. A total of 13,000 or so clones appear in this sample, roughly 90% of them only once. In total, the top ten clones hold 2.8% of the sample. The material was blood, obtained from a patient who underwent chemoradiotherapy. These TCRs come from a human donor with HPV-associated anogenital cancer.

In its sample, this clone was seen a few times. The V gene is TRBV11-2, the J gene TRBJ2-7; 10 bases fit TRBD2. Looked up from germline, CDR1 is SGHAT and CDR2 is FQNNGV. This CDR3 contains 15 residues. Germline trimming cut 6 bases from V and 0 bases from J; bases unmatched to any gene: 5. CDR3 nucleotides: TGTGCCAGCAGACTTAGCGGGGGGAGCTCCTACGAGCAGTACTTC. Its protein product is CASRLSGGSSYEQYF.

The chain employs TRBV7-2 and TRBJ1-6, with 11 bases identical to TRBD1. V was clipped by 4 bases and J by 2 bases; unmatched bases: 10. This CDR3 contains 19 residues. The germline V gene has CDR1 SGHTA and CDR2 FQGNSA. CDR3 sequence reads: CASSWGKPGQGAYNSPLHF. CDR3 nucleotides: TGTGCCAGCAGCTGGGGAAAACCGGGACAGGGGGCCTATAATTCACCCCTCCACTTT.

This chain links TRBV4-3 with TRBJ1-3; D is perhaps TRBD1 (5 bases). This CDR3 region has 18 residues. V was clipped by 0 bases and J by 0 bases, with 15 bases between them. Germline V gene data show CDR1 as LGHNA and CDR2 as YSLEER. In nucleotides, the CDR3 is TGCGCCAGCAGCCAAGATCTTCAGGGACTGAGCTCTGGAAACACCATATATTTT. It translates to CASSQDLQGLSSGNTIYF.

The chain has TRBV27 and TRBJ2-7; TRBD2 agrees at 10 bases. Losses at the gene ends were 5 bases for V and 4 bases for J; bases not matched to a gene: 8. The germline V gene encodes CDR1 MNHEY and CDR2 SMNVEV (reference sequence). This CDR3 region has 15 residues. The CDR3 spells CASSPLIAGGYEQYF. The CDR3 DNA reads TGTGCCAGCAGTCCCCTGATAGCGGGGGGTTACGAGCAGTACTTC.

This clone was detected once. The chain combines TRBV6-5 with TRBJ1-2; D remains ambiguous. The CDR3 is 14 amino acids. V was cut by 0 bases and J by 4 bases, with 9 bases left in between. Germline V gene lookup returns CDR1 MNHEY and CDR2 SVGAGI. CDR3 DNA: TGTGCCAGCAGTTACTCGAGTGAGTTCTATGGCTACACCTTC. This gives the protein CASSYSSEFYGYTF.

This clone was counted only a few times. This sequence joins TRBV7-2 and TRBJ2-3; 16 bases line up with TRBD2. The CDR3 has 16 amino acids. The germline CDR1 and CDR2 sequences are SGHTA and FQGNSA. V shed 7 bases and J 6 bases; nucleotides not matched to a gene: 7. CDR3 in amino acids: CASTGTSGGVGDTQYF. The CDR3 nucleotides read TGTGCCAGCACCGGGACTAGCGGGGGGGTTGGGGATACGCAGTATTTT. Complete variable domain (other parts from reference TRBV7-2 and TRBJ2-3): GAGVSQSPSNKVTEKGKDVELRCDPISGHTALYWYRQSLGQGLEFLIYFQGNSAPDKSGLPSDRFSAERTGGSVSTLTIQRTQQEDSAVYLCASTGTSGGVGDTQYFGPGTRLTVL.

The CDR3 DNA sequence: TGTGCCAGCAGCCACGGGGCAAGGTCACCCCTCCACTTT. This translates into CASSHGARSPLHF. The V call is TRBV11-2, the J call TRBJ1-6; the D gene is possibly TRBD1 (5 bases). The CDR3 has 13 residues. Germline V CDR1 and CDR2: SGHAT, FQNNGV. Trimming removed 5 bases from V and 10 bases from J, with 12 bases in between.

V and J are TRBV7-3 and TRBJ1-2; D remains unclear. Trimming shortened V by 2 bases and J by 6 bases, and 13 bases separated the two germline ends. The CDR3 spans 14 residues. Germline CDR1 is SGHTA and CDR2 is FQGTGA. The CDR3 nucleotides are TGTGCCAGCAGCTTAGGTCCCGCCACCCATGGCTACACCTTC. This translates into CASSLGPATHGYTF.

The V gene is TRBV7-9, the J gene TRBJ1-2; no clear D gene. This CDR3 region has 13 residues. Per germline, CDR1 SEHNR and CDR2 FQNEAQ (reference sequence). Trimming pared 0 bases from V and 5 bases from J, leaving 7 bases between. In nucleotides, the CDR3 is TGTGCCAGCAGCTTAGCTGGAAATTATGGCTACACCTTC. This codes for CASSLAGNYGYTF.

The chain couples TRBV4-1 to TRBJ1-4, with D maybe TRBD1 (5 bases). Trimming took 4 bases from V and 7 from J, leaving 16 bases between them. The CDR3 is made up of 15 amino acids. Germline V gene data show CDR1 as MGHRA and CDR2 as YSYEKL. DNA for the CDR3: TGCGCCAGCAGCCTGCTCGGGGGGTGGCGTGAAAAACTGTTTTTT. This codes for CASSLLGGWREKLFF.

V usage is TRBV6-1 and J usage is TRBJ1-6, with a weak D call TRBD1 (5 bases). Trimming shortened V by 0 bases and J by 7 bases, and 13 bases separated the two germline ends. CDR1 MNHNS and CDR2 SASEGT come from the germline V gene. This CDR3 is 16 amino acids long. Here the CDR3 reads CASSEARGSKNSPLHF. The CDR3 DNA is TGTGCCAGCAGTGAAGCGCGGGGGTCAAAAAATTCACCCCTCCACTTT.

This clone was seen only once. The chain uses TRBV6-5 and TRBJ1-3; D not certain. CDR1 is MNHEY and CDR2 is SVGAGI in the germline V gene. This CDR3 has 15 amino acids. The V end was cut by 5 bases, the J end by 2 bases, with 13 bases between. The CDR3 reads CASSPAGSTGNTIYF. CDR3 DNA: TGTGCCAGCAGTCCGGCAGGCAGCACTGGAAACACCATATATTTT.

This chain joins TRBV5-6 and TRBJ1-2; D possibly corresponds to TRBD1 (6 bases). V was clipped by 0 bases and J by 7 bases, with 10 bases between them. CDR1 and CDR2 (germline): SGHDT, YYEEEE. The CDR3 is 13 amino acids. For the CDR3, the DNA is TGTGCCAGCAGCTTGGACAGGGAATCTGGCTACACCTTC. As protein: CASSLDRESGYTF.

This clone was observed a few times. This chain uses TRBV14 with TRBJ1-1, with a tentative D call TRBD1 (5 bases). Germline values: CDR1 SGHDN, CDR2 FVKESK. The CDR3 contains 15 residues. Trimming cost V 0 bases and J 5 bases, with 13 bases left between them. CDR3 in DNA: TGTGCCAGCAGCCAAGACCCGGCAGGGAAGACTGAAGCTTTCTTT. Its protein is CASSQDPAGKTEAFF.

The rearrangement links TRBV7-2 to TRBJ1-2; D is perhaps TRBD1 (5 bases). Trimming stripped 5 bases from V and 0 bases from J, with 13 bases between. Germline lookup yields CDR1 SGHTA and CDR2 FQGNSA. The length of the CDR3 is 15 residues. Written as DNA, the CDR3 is TGTGCCAGCAGCCCCTTCAGGGCTACTAACTATGGCTACACCTTC. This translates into CASSPFRATNYGYTF. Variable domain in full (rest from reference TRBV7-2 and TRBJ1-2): GAGVSQSPSNKVTEKGKDVELRCDPISGHTALYWYRQSLGQGLEFLIYFQGNSAPDKSGLPSDRFSAERTGGSVSTLTIQRTQQEDSAVYLCASSPFRATNYGYTFGSGTRLTVV.

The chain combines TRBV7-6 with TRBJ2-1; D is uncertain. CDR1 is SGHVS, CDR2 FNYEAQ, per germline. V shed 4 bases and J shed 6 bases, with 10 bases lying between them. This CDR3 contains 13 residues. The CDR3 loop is CASSSRDTNEQFF. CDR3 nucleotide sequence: TGTGCCAGCAGCTCCCGAGATACCAATGAGCAGTTCTTC.

The CDR3 DNA sequence: TGCGCCAGCAGCCAGCCCGACTGGCGGGGGGTAGGGGAAGAGACCCAGTACTTC. Its protein product is CASSQPDWRGVGEETQYF. The V call is TRBV4-1, the J call TRBJ2-5; 8 nucleotides line up with TRBD2. The CDR3 is 18 residues long. Germline CDR1 reads MGHRA; CDR2 reads YSYEKL. V dropped 3 bases and J dropped 3; count of bases not matched to a gene: 15.

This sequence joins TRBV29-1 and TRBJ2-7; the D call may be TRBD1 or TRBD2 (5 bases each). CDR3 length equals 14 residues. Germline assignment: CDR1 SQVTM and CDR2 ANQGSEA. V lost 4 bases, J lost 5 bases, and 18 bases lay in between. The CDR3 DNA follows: TGCAGCGTTGGGGACCGATCCTTAAGTGACGAGCAGTACTTC. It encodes CSVGDRSLSDEQYF.

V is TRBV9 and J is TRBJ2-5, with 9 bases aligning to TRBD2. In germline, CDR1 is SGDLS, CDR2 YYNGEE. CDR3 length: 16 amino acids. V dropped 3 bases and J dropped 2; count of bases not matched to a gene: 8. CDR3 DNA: TGTGCCAGCAGCGCCGGTAGCGGGGGTATTCAAGAGACCCAGTACTTC. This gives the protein CASSAGSGGIQETQYF.